This is a list of T cell receptor beta chains from one sample in a study of T cells in Graves' hyperthyroidism and ophthalmopathy. TCRdb itself ran the multiplex PCR reads through MiXCR, one entry per CDR3 protein. Of around 690,000 distinct CDR3 sequences in the sample, 17% are singletons; the top ten hold less than 20%. What was sequenced was blood. The origin of the receptors is a man between 45 and 60 years old with Graves' hyperthyroidism. CDR3s include the opening cysteine and the closing phenylalanine or tryptophan. A D gene is named only where the DNA matches it firmly. A clone size is listed for some rows: how often the clone was seen (once, few, many), or a class if it is expanded.

V gene	D gene	clone size	J gene	CDR3 protein	CDR3 DNA
TRBV5-1	.	many	TRBJ2-5	CASSPSSTGWGRLSDETQYF	TGCGCCAGCAGCCCGAGCTCAACAGGGTGGGGACGCCTCTCCGATGAGACCCAGTACTTC
TRBV12-5	TRBD2	many	TRBJ2-1	CASGLVRGGRVDEQFF	TGTGCTAGTGGTTTGGTAAGGGGCGGGAGAGTAGATGAGCAGTTCTTC
TRBV2	.	many	TRBJ1-1	CATLKDGNTEAFF	TGTGCCACCCTCAAGGACGGGAACACTGAAGCTTTCTTT
TRBV5-1	TRBD1	many	TRBJ2-3	CASSKGQGSTDTQYF	TGCGCCAGCAGCAAGGGACAGGGAAGCACAGATACGCAGTATTTT
TRBV29-1	.	.	TRBJ2-7	CSVEARGGSYEQYF	TGCAGCGTTGAAGCCAGAGGGGGGTCCTACGAGCAGTACTTC
TRBV7-3	.	few	TRBJ2-1	CASSSLQSSYNEQFF	TGTGCCAGCAGCTCCCTCCAAAGCTCCTACAATGAGCAGTTCTTC
TRBV6-2/TRBV6-3	.	many	TRBJ2-7	CASSYSEGYEQYF	TGTGCCAGCAGTTACTCTGAAGGCTACGAGCAGTACTTC
TRBV20-1	TRBD2	.	TRBJ2-7	CSARGTSGSIGEQYF	TGCAGTGCTAGAGGGACTAGCGGGAGCATCGGCGAGCAGTACTTC
TRBV29-1	.	few	TRBJ2-2	CSVDRGGTGELFF	TGCAGCGTTGACAGGGGAGGAACCGGGGAGCTGTTTTTT
TRBV30	.	many	TRBJ2-7	CAWRGRGSYEQYF	TGTGCCTGGAGGGGCAGGGGCTCCTACGAGCAGTACTTC
TRBV7-2	TRBD2	many	TRBJ2-3	CASSRQLIAGGRADTQYF	TGTGCCAGCAGTCGGCAGTTGATAGCGGGAGGGAGAGCAGATACGCAGTATTTT
TRBV7-8	.	.	TRBJ2-2	CASSLGIADNTGELFF	TGTGCCAGCAGCTTGGGGATCGCAGACAACACCGGGGAGCTGTTTTTT
TRBV27	TRBD2	many	TRBJ2-5	CASRGLAGRQETQYF	TGTGCCAGCAGGGGACTAGCGGGGCGCCAAGAGACCCAGTACTTC
TRBV10-3	TRBD1	many	TRBJ2-1	CAISGQGKLYNEQFF	TGTGCCATCAGTGGACAGGGTAAGCTGTACAATGAGCAGTTCTTC
TRBV5-5	.	.	TRBJ2-7	CASIHRFPSYEQYF	TGTGCCAGCATCCACCGGTTCCCGTCCTACGAGCAGTACTTC
TRBV6-5	.	many	TRBJ1-2	CASSYYPGDVYGYTF	TGTGCCAGCAGTTACTATCCAGGGGACGTCTATGGCTACACCTTC
TRBV11-2	.	many	TRBJ2-7	CASSLVDEYEQYF	TGTGCCAGCAGCTTAGTAGACGAATACGAGCAGTACTTC
TRBV28	.	many	TRBJ2-3	CASSLPLTHDTQYF	TGTGCCAGCAGTTTACCCCTAACCCACGATACGCAGTATTTT
TRBV15	TRBD1	few	TRBJ2-7	CATAGGRGLYEQYF	TGTGCCACCGCTGGGGGCAGGGGGCTCTACGAGCAGTACTTC
TRBV19	.	.	TRBJ2-2	CASRIRLTGELFF	TGTGCCAGTAGAATCAGGCTTACCGGGGAGCTGTTTTTT
TRBV2	.	many	TRBJ2-2	CASRWIPNRSANTGELFF	TGTGCCAGCAGATGGATACCGAACAGGTCCGCGAACACCGGGGAGCTGTTTTTT
TRBV6-1	.	many	TRBJ1-1	CASSFNRNTEAFF	TGTGCCAGCAGTTTCAACAGGAACACTGAAGCTTTCTTT
TRBV9	TRBD2	many	TRBJ2-1	CASSASGTSSHEQFF	TGTGCCAGCAGCGCGTCCGGGACTAGCTCCCATGAGCAGTTCTTC
TRBV28	.	many	TRBJ2-3	CASSSQSGTDTQYF	TGTGCCAGCAGCTCGCAATCGGGCACAGATACGCAGTATTTT
TRBV18	TRBD1	.	TRBJ2-5	CASSPQTGVQETQYF	TGTGCCAGCTCACCACAGACAGGGGTCCAAGAGACCCAGTACTTC
TRBV7-2	.	.	TRBJ2-7	CASSLARSAYEQYF	TGTGCCAGCAGCTTAGCGCGATCGGCCTACGAGCAGTACTTC
TRBV13	TRBD2	many	TRBJ2-3	CASSLHLAGGTTDTQYF	TGTGCCAGCAGCTTGCACCTAGCGGGAGGGACCACAGATACGCAGTATTTT
TRBV5-1	TRBD2	many	TRBJ2-1	CASSPQPSGAYNEQFF	TGCGCCAGCAGCCCGCAACCTAGCGGAGCTTACAATGAGCAGTTCTTC
TRBV7-9	.	few	TRBJ1-2	CASSLEVRGSNYGYTF	TGTGCCAGCAGCTTAGAGGTTCGAGGGTCTAACTATGGCTACACCTTC
TRBV2	.	many	TRBJ1-2	CASSRTGYGYTF	TGTGCCAGCAGTCGGACGGGCTATGGCTACACCTTC
TRBV28	.	few	TRBJ1-2	CASSFGFTSYGYTF	TGTGCCAGCAGTTTTGGTTTTACCTCATATGGCTACACCTTC
TRBV28	.	many	TRBJ2-2	CASSSPYRTGELFF	TGTGCCAGCAGTTCCCCTTACAGGACCGGGGAGCTGTTTTTT
TRBV6-1	TRBD1	few	TRBJ1-4	CASLYQGAGEKLFF	TGTGCCAGCTTATACCAGGGGGCCGGCGAAAAACTGTTTTTT
TRBV27	.	many	TRBJ2-7	CASRGPIEQYF	TGTGCCAGCAGGGGGCCTATCGAGCAGTACTTC
TRBV7-2	.	.	TRBJ2-3	CASSLRRISTDTQYF	TGTGCCAGCAGCTTAAGGAGGATTAGCACAGATACGCAGTATTTT
TRBV12-3/TRBV12-4	TRBD2	once	TRBJ2-5	CASSRTSGTYAYQETQYF	TGTGCCAGCAGTAGGACTAGCGGGACGTACGCGTACCAAGAGACCCAGTACTTC
TRBV12-3/TRBV12-4	.	many	TRBJ1-2	CASRPTGFYGYTF	TGTGCCAGCAGGCCTACAGGGTTCTATGGCTACACCTTC
TRBV27	TRBD1	many	TRBJ1-2	CASSPLGTDGYTF	TGTGCCAGCAGTCCCTTGGGGACAGATGGCTACACCTTC
TRBV11-1	.	.	TRBJ2-1	CASSGGGNLPYNEQFF	TGTGCCAGCAGCGGGGGGGGCAACCTACCCTACAATGAGCAGTTCTTC
TRBV2	TRBD1	many	TRBJ2-3	CASRSPGTAGDTQYF	TGTGCCAGCCGAAGTCCCGGGACAGCAGGAGATACGCAGTATTTT
TRBV27	TRBD1	many	TRBJ1-2	CASSSHQGGGYTF	TGTGCCAGCAGCTCCCACCAGGGGGGAGGCTACACCTTC
TRBV27	TRBD1	few	TRBJ1-3	CASSHDRVPGNTIYF	TGTGCCAGCAGTCATGACAGGGTGCCTGGAAACACCATATATTTT
TRBV2	.	many	TRBJ2-4	CASSDWVAKNIQYF	TGTGCCAGCAGTGATTGGGTAGCCAAAAACATTCAGTACTTC
TRBV20-1	.	few	TRBJ1-4	CSAVDIGEKLFF	TGCAGTGCTGTCGACATTGGGGAAAAACTGTTTTTT
TRBV5-1	.	.	TRBJ1-1	CASSLGVWETRNTEAFF	TGCGCCAGCAGCTTGGGTGTGTGGGAGACACGGAACACTGAAGCTTTCTTT
TRBV20-1	TRBD2	.	TRBJ2-7	CSARDSSGRRAYEQYF	TGCAGTGCTAGAGATTCTAGCGGGAGGCGCGCCTACGAGCAGTACTTC
TRBV12-3/TRBV12-4	TRBD2	many	TRBJ2-7	CASSGLAGVYEQYF	TGTGCCAGCAGCGGACTAGCGGGAGTCTACGAGCAGTACTTC
TRBV7-6	TRBD1	few	TRBJ2-5	CASSRNPTGVETQYF	TGTGCCAGCAGCCGAAACCCCACAGGGGTAGAGACCCAGTACTTC
TRBV7-9	TRBD2	.	TRBJ2-7	CASSLASGIYEEYF	TGTGCCAGCAGCTTAGCTAGCGGGATTTACGAGGAGTACTTC
TRBV27	.	many	TRBJ1-5	CASSFHHSNQPQHF	TGTGCCAGCAGTTTCCATCATAGCAATCAGCCCCAGCATTTT
TRBV7-9	.	many	TRBJ1-1	CASSLGRTVSNTEAFF	TGTGCCAGCAGCTTGGGCCGAACAGTATCGAACACTGAAGCTTTCTTT
TRBV4-3	.	.	TRBJ2-5	CASSQGGGWQETQYF	TGCGCCAGCAGCCAGGGTGGAGGGTGGCAAGAGACCCAGTACTTC
TRBV12-3/TRBV12-4	TRBD2	many	TRBJ2-7	CASRSSGRAKDYEQYF	TGTGCCAGCAGGTCTAGCGGGAGGGCCAAAGACTACGAGCAGTACTTC
TRBV5-1	.	.	TRBJ2-1	CASSPPPWPNEQFF	TGCGCCAGCAGCCCGCCTCCATGGCCCAATGAGCAGTTCTTC